These 32 T cell receptor beta chains came from one sample sequenced in a study of metastatic and nonmetastatic thyroid tumors. No patient received treatment before thyroid surgery. With MiXCR, TCRdb called clones anew from the PCR reads. Of around 10,000 clones in the sample, 25% to 40% are singletons; the top ten hold roughly 16%. Sequenced sample: adjacent normal tissue. The receptors derive from a female donor with papillary thyroid cancer or a benign thyroid nodule (not recorded which). Some clones in this sample may be carry-over from other donors' samples.

This clone has a handful of counts. The chain couples TRBV24-1 to TRBJ1-2; TRBD1 matches at 9 bases. Germline CDR1 KGHDR, CDR2 SFDVKD. CDR3 length: 16 residues. Germline trimming cut 4 bases from V and 4 bases from J; bases unmatched to any gene: 9. CDR3 nucleotides: TGTGCCACCAGTGAAGCCTCGACAGGGGGGATCTATGGCTACACCTTC. As protein: CATSEASTGGIYGYTF.

This clone was picked up a small number of times. V usage is TRBV6-1 and J usage is TRBJ1-3, with 9 bases fitting TRBD1. The CDR3 consists of 15 residues. Germline loops: CDR1 MNHNS, CDR2 SASEGT. V was pared by 10 bases and J by 0 bases, with 7 bases of the junction left unmatched. In nucleotides, the CDR3 is TGTGCCAACGGGACAGGGTCGAGCTCTGGAAACACCATATATTTT. This translates into CANGTGSSSGNTIYF.

The V call is TRBV11-2, the J call TRBJ2-3; 8 positions match TRBD2. The CDR3 length is 17 residues. CDR1 is SGHAT and CDR2 is FQNNGV in the germline V gene. V gave up 2 bases and J gave up 3 bases; unmatched junction bases: 10. Written as DNA, the CDR3 is TGTGCCAGCAGCTTACGTCCCCGACTAGCGTTTACAGATACGCAGTATTTT. Its translation: CASSLRPRLAFTDTQYF.

The rearrangement joins TRBV14 to TRBJ2-4; possibly TRBD1 for D (6 bases). The CDR3 runs 18 residues. Germline-derived CDR1 and CDR2 are SGHDN and FVKESK. V lost 1 base and J 3 bases, leaving 19 bases between the germline ends. The CDR3 loop reads CASSQGVLGADGKNIQYF. The CDR3 DNA follows: TGTGCCAGCAGCCAAGGGGTACTGGGGGCGGATGGCAAAAACATTCAGTACTTC. The variable domain in full, with the rest retrieved from reference TRBV14 and TRBJ2-4, is EAGVTQFPSHSVIEKGQTVTLRCDPISGHDNLYWYRRVMGKEIKFLLHFVKESKQDESGMPNNRFLAERTGGTYSTLKVQPAELEDSGVYFCASSQGVLGADGKNIQYFGAGTRLSVL.

A note on this clone: Mismatch with germline at one junction end may stem from a read error. V usage is TRBV15 and J usage is TRBJ1-5; D might be TRBD1 (5 bases). Germline assignment: CDR1 LNHNV and CDR2 YYDKDF (reference sequence). The CDR3 totals 14 residues. The CDR3 nucleotides read TGTGCCACCAGCAGAGAAGGGGCGAGTCAGTCCCAGCATTTT. It is translated as CATSREGASQSQHF.

This clone was detected a few times. Written as DNA, the CDR3 is TGTGCCAGCAGGAGTAGCGGTTCGTCCTACAATGAGCAGTTCTTC. It yields the protein CASRSSGSSYNEQFF. The rearrangement joins TRBV2 to TRBJ2-1, with D tentatively TRBD2 (6 bases). The V gene lost 6 bases and the J gene lost 1 base, with 13 bases spanning the gap. The CDR3 is 15 amino acids. The germline V gene has CDR1 SNHLY and CDR2 FYNNEI. The whole variable domain, remainder taken from reference TRBV2 and TRBJ2-1, is EPEVTQTPSHQVTQMGQEVILRCVPISNHLYFYWYRQILGQKVEFLVSFYNNEISEKSEIFDDQFSVERPDGSNFTLKIRSTKLEDSAMYFCASRSSGSSYNEQFFGPGTRLTVL.

CDR3 in DNA: TGCGCCAGCAGCTATGCAGGGACTAGCACAGATACGCAGTATTTT. It codes for CASSYAGTSTDTQYF. The genes are TRBV5-1 and TRBJ2-3; a possible D gene is TRBD2 (6 bases). V lost 3 bases and J lost 0, with 11 bases in between. In germline, CDR1 is SGHRS, CDR2 YFSETQ. The CDR3 is 15 residues long.

This clone was observed a handful of times. The V call is TRBV24-1, the J call TRBJ1-1, with 10 bases lining up with TRBD1. V lost 7 bases and J lost 3; bases outside the gene matches: 4. Germline CDR1 KGHDR, CDR2 SFDVKD. CDR3 length equals 14 residues. This CDR3 reads CATRTGGRDTEAFF. The DNA for the CDR3 is TGTGCCACCAGGACAGGGGGCAGAGACACTGAAGCTTTCTTT.

This clone ranks as large. The chain employs TRBV6-2 or TRBV6-3 and TRBJ2-7; a possible D gene is TRBD2 (5 bases). The CDR3 length is 16 residues. V lost 5 bases and J 2 bases, leaving 19 bases between the germline ends. In germline, CDR1 is MNHEY, CDR2 SVGEGT. The CDR3 DNA reads as TGTGCCAGCAGTAAGGATGCCCGGACTGGGACCTACGAGCAGTACTTC. This codes for CASSKDARTGTYEQYF.

The sample holds a few counts of this clone. This rearrangement joins TRBV12-3 or TRBV12-4 to TRBJ2-6; D uncertain. CDR3 length equals 16 residues. Trimming shortened V by 0 bases and J by 6 bases, and 12 bases separated the two germline ends. CDR3: CASSLAGLKQANVLTF. The CDR3 nucleotides are TGTGCCAGCAGTTTAGCGGGATTGAAACAGGCCAACGTCCTGACTTTC.

The table lists this clone with a few counts. The chain is built from TRBV24-1 and TRBJ2-7, with D uncertain. V dropped 2 bases and J dropped 2 bases, with 6 bases sitting between them. Per the germline V gene, CDR1 is KGHDR and CDR2 is SFDVKD. There are 13 residues in the CDR3. The CDR3 region has the DNA TGTGCCACCAGTGATTCCAGGACCTACGAGCAGTACTTC. Translated, it gives CATSDSRTYEQYF.

This chain connects TRBV27 to TRBJ1-2; 9 positions agree with TRBD1. The CDR3 length is 13 residues. CDR1 and CDR2 (germline): MNHEY, SMNVEV (reference sequence). J was trimmed by 7 bases and V by 4 bases; bases with no gene match: 4. CDR3 sequence: CASSYTGGGGYTF. The CDR3 nucleotides read TGTGCCAGCAGTTATACAGGGGGCGGTGGCTACACCTTC.

The rearrangement links TRBV30 to TRBJ2-2; possible D gene TRBD2, 6 bases. CDR1 is GTSNPN, CDR2 SVGIG, per germline (reference sequence). There are 14 residues in the CDR3. Trimming left V 3 bases short and J 3 bases short, with 11 bases between. CDR3 loop: CAWRRAGHTGELFF. CDR3 DNA: TGTGCCTGGAGACGCGCGGGACACACCGGGGAGCTGTTTTTT.

The CDR3 DNA is TGTGCCAGTAGTATGAGGGAGAACACTGAAGCTTTCTTT. This encodes CASSMRENTEAFF. The genes are TRBV19 and TRBJ1-1; unclear D gene. V dropped 3 bases and J dropped 1 base, with 6 bases sitting between them. The CDR3 is made up of 13 amino acids. Germline values: CDR1 LNHDA, CDR2 SQIVND (reference sequence).

There are many counts of this clone. Just one base apart from a much larger clone, this may be a read error. The rearrangement uses TRBV12-5 and TRBJ1-1; TRBD1 is a possible D gene (5 bases). The CDR3 loop spans 16 amino acids. CDR1 LGHNT and CDR2 FRNRAP come from the germline V gene. V was trimmed by 5 bases and J by 5 bases, leaving 21 bases between them. CDR3 region: CASGVGGGGVGTEAFF. CDR3 in DNA: TGTGCTAGTGGTGTGGGGGGGGGAGGGGTGGGAACTGAAGCTTTCTTT.

This chain links TRBV11-2 with TRBJ1-6; 7 positions match TRBD1. Trimming at V came to 6 bases and at J to 7 bases, leaving 15 bases not matched to a gene. Germline loops: CDR1 SGHAT, CDR2 FQNNGV. The CDR3 is made up of 17 amino acids. Written as DNA, the CDR3 is TGTGCCAGCAGACCCGACAGGGTTTCACTTAAGAATTCACCCCTCCACTTT. It specifies CASRPDRVSLKNSPLHF.

This chain uses TRBV11-2 with TRBJ2-1, with a tentative D call TRBD1 (6 bases). Germline-derived CDR1 and CDR2 are SGHAT and FQNNGV. V was shortened by 1 base and J by 0 bases, with 13 bases between the two germline ends. The CDR3 runs 17 residues. CDR3 residues: CASSLVGQLSSYNEQFF. CDR3 DNA sequence: TGTGCCAGCAGCTTAGTTGGACAGCTCAGCTCCTACAATGAGCAGTTCTTC. The whole variable domain, remainder taken from reference TRBV11-2 and TRBJ2-1, is EAGVAQSPRYKIIEKRQSVAFWCNPISGHATLYWYQQILGQGPKLLIQFQNNGVVDDSQLPKDRFSAERLKGVDSTLKIQPAKLEDSAVYLCASSLVGQLSSYNEQFFGPGTRLTVL.

The genes are TRBV5-5 and TRBJ1-5; tentatively, D is TRBD1 (5 bases). The CDR3 length is 16 residues. Trimming cost V 3 bases and J 2 bases, with 15 bases left between them. Germline loops: CDR1 SGHKS, CDR2 YYEKEE (reference sequence). DNA of the CDR3: TGTGCCAGCAGCTCAAGGGGAGGGACGGGCAATCAGCCCCAGCATTTT. As protein: CASSSRGGTGNQPQHF.

The chain combines TRBV9 with TRBJ2-5; D assignment may be TRBD1 or TRBD2 (6 bases each). The V gene's germline CDR1 is SGDLS and CDR2 YYNGEE. CDR3 length: 18 residues. V shed 1 base and J shed 1 base, with 20 bases lying between them. The CDR3 region is CASSVYVVGGRFQETQYF. CDR3 bases: TGTGCCAGCAGCGTATACGTTGTGGGGGGCCGGTTCCAAGAGACCCAGTACTTC.

This clone has a handful of counts. V is TRBV19 and J is TRBJ1-1; 7 bases match TRBD1. CDR3 length: 17 amino acids. In germline, CDR1 is LNHDA, CDR2 SQIVND (reference sequence). The V segment lost 5 bases and the J segment 4 bases; nucleotides outside the gene matches: 16. CDR3 protein: CASSPPWGGTESTEAFF. DNA of the CDR3: TGTGCCAGTAGTCCGCCCTGGGGGGGGACAGAGTCCACTGAAGCTTTCTTT.

This clone was picked up one time. This chain joins TRBV20-1 and TRBJ1-6; 9 bases match TRBD1. V lost 4 bases and J lost 8; bases outside the gene matches: 6. The length of the CDR3 is 14 residues. Germline CDR1 is DFQATT and CDR2 is SNEGSKA (reference sequence). CDR3 residues: CSATPGQGYSPLHF. CDR3 nucleotide sequence: TGCAGTGCTACCCCGGGACAGGGATATTCACCCCTCCACTTT.

This clone qualifies as medium-sized (0.01 to 0.1%). The chain is built from TRBV20-1 and TRBJ1-1; D unresolved. Germline CDR1 and CDR2: DFQATT and SNEGSKA (reference sequence). The CDR3 consists of 13 residues. Trimming stripped 0 bases from V and 0 bases from J, with 5 bases between. The CDR3 here is CSAREDLNTEAFF. CDR3 nucleotides: TGCAGTGCTAGAGAGGACTTGAACACTGAAGCTTTCTTT.

This clone was observed at least ten times. The germline gene is not matched at one end of the junction; a read error may be the cause. The chain couples TRBV6-5 to TRBJ1-2; tentatively, D is TRBD1 (6 bases). The CDR3 totals 13 residues. The germline V gene encodes CDR1 MNHEY and CDR2 SVGAGI. CDR3 coding DNA: TGTGCCAGCGGTTACAAGGGGGTCTATGGCCACACCTTC. The encoded protein is CASGYKGVYGHTF.

A few counts support this clone. The chain combines TRBV28 with TRBJ2-3; 8 nucleotides align to TRBD2. The CDR3 covers 16 residues. Trimming cost V 7 bases and J 3 bases; bases outside gene matches: 12. Germline V gene data show CDR1 as MDHEN and CDR2 as SYDVKM. The CDR3 here is CASTDRGGLRTDTQYF. CDR3 nucleotides: TGTGCCAGCACCGACCGGGGGGGGCTGCGTACAGATACGCAGTATTTT.

This clone turned up a few times. This chain uses TRBV6-1 with TRBJ2-3, with TRBD2 matching over 7 bases. Germline CDR1 MNHNS, CDR2 SASEGT. The J segment lost 1 base and the V segment lost 7 bases, leaving 5 bases of the junction unmatched. The CDR3 contains 14 residues. In nucleotides, the CDR3 is TGTGCCAGCAATAGGCTAGCGGGCACAGATACGCAGTATTTT. Translated, it gives CASNRLAGTDTQYF.

A few counts support this clone. CDR3 sequence (DNA): TGTGCAACGGTCGGGGGTAGCCTTTACTATGGCTACACCTTC. The encoded protein is CATVGGSLYYGYTF. V gene TRBV28 combines with J gene TRBJ1-2; perhaps TRBD1 as D (5 bases). The CDR3 covers 14 residues. Looked up from germline, CDR1 is MDHEN and CDR2 is SYDVKM.

This clone counts as medium-sized. The same CDR3 arises from other DNA sequences in this sample as well. This chain links TRBV20-1 with TRBJ2-7; weak D call: TRBD1 (5 bases). Deletions cut 3 bases from V and 4 bases from J, with 13 bases between. Germline CDR1 reads DFQATT; CDR2 reads SNEGSKA (reference sequence). This CDR3 contains 13 residues. The CDR3 DNA follows: TGCAGTGCTAGTTCCGACAGAGTATACGAGCAGTACTTC. Translated, it gives CSASSDRVYEQYF.

The chain couples TRBV12-3 or TRBV12-4 to TRBJ2-3, with TRBD2 matching 12 bases. The CDR3 spans 18 residues. Trimming at V came to 6 bases and at J to 5 bases, leaving 15 bases not matched to a gene. This chain's CDR3 is CASSDGLAGPPGVDTQYF. In nucleotides, the CDR3 is TGTGCCAGCAGCGACGGACTAGCGGGACCCCCCGGTGTAGATACGCAGTATTTT.

The V gene is TRBV13, the J gene TRBJ2-1; the D gene is possibly TRBD2 (5 bases). V lost 0 bases and J lost 4, with 13 bases in between. Germline V gene sequence: CDR1 PRHDT, CDR2 FYEKMQ (reference sequence). The CDR3 runs 16 residues. The CDR3 DNA reads TGTGCCAGCAGCTTAGGGACTATCGGCACTTACAATGAGCAGTTCTTC. Translated: CASSLGTIGTYNEQFF.

This clone turned up a few times. The chain employs TRBV6-2 or TRBV6-3 and TRBJ1-6; 7 bases are a match to TRBD1. J was trimmed by 5 bases and V by 0 bases; bases with no gene match: 7. This CDR3 spans 17 amino acids. Germline loops: CDR1 MNHEY, CDR2 SVGEGT. CDR3 coding DNA: TGTGCCAGCAGTTACTCTGGGAACAGGGGAAATAATTCACCCCTCCACTTT. Translation: CASSYSGNRGNNSPLHF.

In its sample, this clone was seen a few times. The V and J genes are TRBV27 and TRBJ1-6; perhaps TRBD1 as D (6 bases). The length of the CDR3 is 15 residues. CDR1 and CDR2 (germline): MNHEY, SMNVEV (reference sequence). Trimming took off 1 base at V and 6 bases at J, with 10 bases between the two ends. DNA of the CDR3: TGTGCCAGCAGTTTATACACAGGGATTAATTCACCCCTCCACTTT. Its protein is CASSLYTGINSPLHF.

This clone was found a few times. The V call is TRBV6-1, the J call TRBJ1-1, with D hard to call. Looked up from germline, CDR1 is MNHNS and CDR2 is SASEGT. This CDR3 spans 13 amino acids. Trimming removed 6 bases at V and 8 bases at J, with 16 bases between. The chain's CDR3 is CASSRPPGGEAFF. The CDR3 DNA is TGTGCCAGCAGCCGACCCCCCGGCGGCGAAGCTTTCTTT.